This T cell receptor beta chain was identified in a study of T cell responses to AZD1222 COVID-19 vaccine. The study, taken as a whole, reports: Across spike, vaccine-associated CD4 TCRs were found, dominant at 160-218 and 743-854. Sampling that yielded the repertoires occurred only after the peak T cell response.

Some clones are missing from TCRdb's copy, which holds only in-frame ones; the method was immunoSEQ multiplex PCR. The table includes 180,000 or so clones, around nine tenths detected once. A remark on this clone: Its antigen is undetermined.

V lost 4 bases and J 6 bases, leaving 14 bases between the germline ends. Germline V gene data show CDR1 as SGHTS and CDR2 as YDEGEE. The CDR3 is 14 residues long. This chain joins TRBV5-8 and TRBJ1-5; D might be TRBD1 (6 bases). The material sequenced was peripheral blood, taken 28 days after the second AZD1222 dose. This TCR was sampled from an adult who received the AZD1222 COVID-19 vaccine. The CDR3 DNA reads TGTGCCAGCAGCATGGGAGGGGGGGTTCAGCCCCAGCATTTT. The encoded protein is CASSMGGGVQPQHF.